The 26 T cell receptor beta chains presented below share a single source sample, sequenced in a study of T cells in Graves' hyperthyroidism and ophthalmopathy. Amplification yielded TCR beta CDR3 regions, with RNA transcripts as the source. First-round RT-PCR with HTBI primers amplified the TCR CDR3 region. A single record per CDR3 protein comes from TCRdb applying MiXCR to the multiplex PCR reads. The repertoire holds roughly 180,000 distinct CDR3 sequences, with more than 15% as singletons. Sequencing was done on a sample of blood. The receptors originated from a woman between 50 and 59 years old with Graves' hyperthyroidism.

The rearrangement links TRBV28 to TRBJ1-4; D is undetermined. Germline V CDR1 and CDR2: MDHEN, SYDVKM. This CDR3 is 10 amino acids long. V gave up 5 bases and J gave up 13 bases, with 8 bases separating them. The chain's CDR3 is CASSKVGLFF. The CDR3, as DNA: TGTGCCAGCAGTAAGGTTGGACTGTTTTTT.

The chain uses TRBV14 and TRBJ2-5, with 7 bases lining up with TRBD1. The V gene's germline CDR1 is SGHDN and CDR2 FVKESK. The CDR3 runs 14 residues. The J segment lost 4 bases and the V segment lost 3 bases, leaving 5 bases of the junction unmatched. The DNA of the CDR3 is TGTGCCAGCAGCCATTACAGGGGACCAGAGACCCAGTACTTC. Translated, it gives CASSHYRGPETQYF.

This chain uses TRBV7-9 with TRBJ2-7; D is unresolved. The V gene's germline CDR1 is SEHNR and CDR2 FQNEAQ (reference sequence). The length of the CDR3 is 14 residues. V was cut by 1 base and J by 2 bases, with 9 bases left in between. This CDR3 reads CASSLETLAYEQYF. In DNA form, the CDR3 reads TGTGCCAGCAGCTTAGAGACTTTGGCCTACGAGCAGTACTTC.

This clonotype was seen many times. The CDR3 loop reads CSAEHRGTSTDTQYF. The CDR3 DNA reads as TGCAGTGCGGAACACAGGGGCACGAGCACAGATACGCAGTATTTT. The genes are TRBV20-1 and TRBJ2-3; 7 bases map to TRBD1. CDR3 length equals 15 residues. V lost 6 bases to trimming and J lost 0 bases; unmatched junction nucleotides: 9. Germline V lookup: CDR1 DFQATT, CDR2 SNEGSKA (reference sequence).

This clonotype was observed many times. The genes are TRBV27 and TRBJ1-5; TRBD1 is a possible D gene (5 bases). The V gene lost 0 bases and the J gene lost 4 bases, with 10 bases spanning the gap. Germline CDR1 and CDR2: MNHEY and SMNVEV (reference sequence). The CDR3 runs to 15 residues. The CDR3 nucleotides are TGTGCCAGCAGTTTATCAGGGGCTCTAAATCAGCCCCAGCATTTT. The encoded protein is CASSLSGALNQPQHF.

This clonotype was recorded many times. V is TRBV3-1 and J is TRBJ1-1, with TRBD1 matching 8 bases. The CDR3 spans 19 residues. V trimming: 1 base; J trimming: 1 base; junction bases outside the gene matches: 14. Germline values: CDR1 LGHDT, CDR2 YNNKEL (reference sequence). In DNA, the CDR3 is TGTGCCAGCAGCCAAGGAGGGGTACGGGACAGGCTCTGGAACACTGAAGCTTTCTTT. The encoded protein is CASSQGGVRDRLWNTEAFF.

This clonotype has at least ten counts. The chain recombines TRBV19 with TRBJ2-3; 9 bases agree with TRBD2. CDR3 length equals 16 residues. Germline-derived CDR1 and CDR2 are LNHDA and SQIVND (reference sequence). V lost 2 bases to trimming and J lost 5 bases; unmatched junction nucleotides: 8. CDR3 nucleotide sequence: TGTGCCAGTAGTATAAGGGCGGGGGGGCGTAGAGATACGCAGTATTTT. Protein product: CASSIRAGGRRDTQYF. The variable domain in full, with the rest retrieved from reference TRBV19 and TRBJ2-3, is DGGITQSPKYLFRKEGQNVTLSCEQNLNHDAMYWYRQDPGQGLRLIYYSQIVNDFQKGDIAEGYSVSREKKESFPLTVTSAQKNPTAFYLCASSIRAGGRRDTQYFGPGTRLTVL.

This clonotype was recorded many times. This chain uses TRBV2 with TRBJ1-1; no clear D gene. The CDR3 sequence is 12 residues long. Looked up from germline, CDR1 is SNHLY and CDR2 is FYNNEI. Trimming pared 6 bases from V and 12 bases from J, leaving 17 bases between. CDR3 nucleotides: TGTGCCAGCAGGGACGGCCCGAGGACGACTTTCTTT. Protein sequence: CASRDGPRTTFF.

This clonotype occurred a few times. The chain joins TRBV5-6 to TRBJ2-7; 7 nucleotides agree with TRBD1. Germline V gene data show CDR1 as SGHDT and CDR2 as YYEEEE. This CDR3 is 13 amino acids long. After removal of 4 bases from V and 2 bases from J, the junction contained 3 bases not matched to a gene. The DNA of the CDR3 is TGTGCCAGCAGCGGGGACAGAACCTACGAGCAGTACTTC. Its protein product is CASSGDRTYEQYF.

This clonotype was detected ten times or more. J is TRBJ2-1 and V is TRBV20-1, with D unclear. V shed 5 bases and J shed 6 bases, with 11 bases lying between them. In germline, CDR1 is DFQATT, CDR2 SNEGSKA (reference sequence). The CDR3 has 12 amino acids. The DNA of the CDR3 is TGCAGTGCTCCCCGGCGGCCCAATGAGCAGTTCTTC. The encoded protein is CSAPRRPNEQFF.

This clonotype was seen only a few times. V and J are TRBV7-9 and TRBJ1-2; TRBD1 might be the D (5 bases). This CDR3 comprises 14 residues. Germline V gives CDR1 SEHNR, CDR2 FQNEAQ (reference sequence). V lost 0 bases and J 4 bases, leaving 9 bases between the germline ends. CDR3 residues: CASSLARVGYGYTF. The CDR3, as DNA: TGTGCCAGCAGCTTAGCCAGGGTGGGCTATGGCTACACCTTC.

The rearrangement joins TRBV5-5 to TRBJ1-1; TRBD1 agrees at 7 bases. From germline, CDR1 is SGHKS and CDR2 YYEKEE (reference sequence). J lost 5 bases, V lost 0 bases, and 10 bases had no gene match. The CDR3 spans 16 residues. The CDR3 protein is CASSLGRGVTGTEAFF. The CDR3 nucleotides are TGTGCCAGCAGCTTGGGTCGAGGGGTGACAGGGACTGAAGCTTTCTTT.

There are many counts of this clonotype. The CDR3 DNA follows: TGTGCCAGCAGCGACACTACCTACAATGAGCAGTTCTTC. This sequence encodes CASSDTTYNEQFF. This chain joins TRBV28 and TRBJ2-1; D gene unclear. CDR1 and CDR2 (germline): MDHEN, SYDVKM. The CDR3 has 13 amino acids. Trimming removed 6 bases from V and 2 bases from J, with 8 bases in between.

In its sample, this clonotype was seen many times. This chain uses TRBV25-1 with TRBJ1-1; perhaps TRBD1 as D (5 bases). Germline loops: CDR1 MGHDK, CDR2 SYGVNS. CDR3 length equals 13 residues. The V end was cut by 3 bases, the J end by 4 bases, with 9 bases between. CDR3 sequence reads: CASSEGLFTEAFF. CDR3 DNA sequence: TGTGCCAGCAGTGAGGGGCTGTTCACTGAAGCTTTCTTT.

The chain links TRBV5-1 to TRBJ2-1, with 7 positions matching TRBD2. The CDR3 consists of 14 residues. Germline CDR1 SGHRS, CDR2 YFSETQ. V lost 4 bases to trimming and J lost 4 bases; unmatched junction nucleotides: 5. CDR3: CASSRGDPYNEQFF. For the CDR3, the DNA is TGCGCCAGCAGCCGGGGGGACCCATACAATGAGCAGTTCTTC. The whole variable domain, remainder taken from reference TRBV5-1 and TRBJ2-1, is KAGVTQTPRYLIKTRGQQVTLSCSPISGHRSVSWYQQTPGQGLQFLFEYFSETQRNKGNFPGRFSGRQFSNSRSEMNVSTLELGDSALYLCASSRGDPYNEQFFGPGTRLTVL.

This clonotype was seen repeatedly, ten times or more. CDR3 DNA sequence: TGTGCCAGCTCCCCGGCCACTGGGGGGGACAATGAGCAGTTCTTC. This sequence encodes CASSPATGGDNEQFF. The V gene is TRBV18, the J gene TRBJ2-1; 7 bases map to TRBD2. The germline V gene encodes CDR1 KGHSH and CDR2 LQKENI. V lost 6 bases, J lost 5 bases, and 10 bases stayed unmatched. The CDR3 is made up of 15 amino acids.

Points on this clonotype: A clone one base away is much larger, so this may be a read error. The chain carries TRBV6-2 or TRBV6-3 and TRBJ1-2; 8 bases are a match to TRBD1. The CDR3 has 16 residues. CDR1 and CDR2 (germline): MNHEY, SVGEGT. J lost 0 bases, V lost 4 bases, and 7 bases had no gene match. CDR3 residues: CASSWTGRDSNYGYTF. In DNA, the CDR3 is TGTGCCAGCAGTTGGACAGGGAGGGATTCTAACTATGGCTACACCTTC.

This clonotype was detected ten times or more. The chain employs TRBV7-2 and TRBJ2-3, with D uncertain. Trimming removed 5 bases at V and 2 bases at J, with 5 bases between. This CDR3 is built from 12 residues. Germline CDR1 reads SGHTA; CDR2 reads FQGNSA. The CDR3 DNA is TGTGCCAGCAGCCGGTACACAGATACGCAGTATTTT. Translated: CASSRYTDTQYF.

This clonotype was observed a single time. This chain joins TRBV6-5 and TRBJ1-1, with a weak D call TRBD1 (5 bases). CDR1 and CDR2 from the germline V gene are MNHEY and SVGAGI. The CDR3 covers 13 residues. V was trimmed by 2 bases and J by 7 bases, leaving 11 bases between them. The CDR3 DNA sequence: TGTGCCAGCAGTTACCGGGGGGAGAGTGAAGCTTTCTTT. Translating it yields CASSYRGESEAFF.

The table lists this clonotype with a count of one. This chain links TRBV2 with TRBJ1-4; TRBD1 matches at 8 bases. Germline assignment: CDR1 SNHLY and CDR2 FYNNEI. The trim removed 10 bases at V and 5 bases at J, leaving 6 bases unmatched. The CDR3 has 13 amino acids. CDR3 residues: CATTGQANEKLFF. Written as DNA, the CDR3 is TGTGCCACGACGGGACAGGCAAATGAAAAACTGTTTTTT.

This clonotype was observed many times. This chain joins TRBV16 and TRBJ1-6; possible D gene TRBD1, 6 bases. V shed 2 bases and J shed 6 bases, with 8 bases lying between them. This CDR3 contains 14 residues. Germline V gene sequence: CDR1 KGHSY, CDR2 FQNENV. The CDR3: CASSQQGINSPLHF. CDR3 nucleotides: TGTGCCAGCAGCCAACAGGGGATTAATTCACCCCTCCACTTT. The variable domain in full, completed from reference TRBV16 and TRBJ1-6, reads GEEVAQTPKHLVRGEGQKAKLYCAPIKGHSYVFWYQQVLKNEFKFLISFQNENVFDETGMPKERFSAKCLPNSPCSLEIQATKLEDSAVYFCASSQQGINSPLHFGNGTRLTVT.

This clonotype was seen many times. This chain connects TRBV5-8 to TRBJ1-1; no firm D call. V dropped 3 bases and J dropped 0 bases, with 15 bases sitting between them. The CDR3 is 16 residues long. The germline V gene encodes CDR1 SGHTS and CDR2 YDEGEE. CDR3 in DNA: TGTGCCAGCAGCTCCCGTGCAGGCTCAATGAACACTGAAGCTTTCTTT. It specifies CASSSRAGSMNTEAFF.

This clonotype was seen a few times. J is TRBJ2-5 and V is TRBV4-1; 9 nucleotides align to TRBD2. CDR1 and CDR2 (germline): MGHRA, YSYEKL. The trim removed 4 bases at V and 5 bases at J, leaving 11 bases unmatched. The CDR3 is 16 residues long. The chain's CDR3 is CASSPAGGAGSETQYF. The CDR3 region has the DNA TGCGCCAGCAGCCCCGCGGGGGGGGCCGGTAGTGAGACCCAGTACTTC.

This clonotype has ten or more counts. The chain carries TRBV6-2 or TRBV6-3 and TRBJ1-1; no clear D. Germline loops: CDR1 MNHEY, CDR2 SVGEGT. The CDR3 is 14 amino acids. V was shortened by 4 bases and J by 3 bases, with 12 bases between the two germline ends. The CDR3 loop reads CASSFPRIYTEAFF. The CDR3 coding sequence is TGTGCCAGCAGTTTCCCTAGGATATACACTGAAGCTTTCTTT.

This clonotype was found once. This may arise from a read error, as a much more abundant clone is one base away. The V and J genes are TRBV5-1 and TRBJ2-7, with 9 bases matching TRBD1. The germline gives CDR1 SGHRS, CDR2 YFSETQ. This CDR3 has 13 amino acids. CDR3 amino acids: CASGLGTGNEQYF. CDR3 nucleotide sequence: TGCGCCAGCGGCTTGGGGACAGGGAACGAGCAGTACTTC.

The V gene is TRBV7-2, the J gene TRBJ1-3, with TRBD1 matching over 7 bases. This CDR3 is 13 amino acids long. The V and J ends lost 2 bases and 9 bases, in that order; junction bases with no gene match: 4. CDR1 is SGHTA, CDR2 FQGNSA, per germline. CDR3 in DNA: TGTGCCAGCAGCTTATCCAGGGACAGCACCATATATTTT. It encodes CASSLSRDSTIYF.